The 27 T cell receptor beta chains listed next were all sequenced from one sample in a study of early T cells in non-severe SARS-CoV-2 infection. Using its own MiXCR run on the 5' RACE reads, TCRdb lists one record per CDR3 protein. The table records more than 40,000 distinct CDR3 sequences, more than 6.5% of them present only once. The sample taken for sequencing was whole blood. These receptors were collected from an adult who was a healthcare worker with PCR-confirmed SARS-CoV-2 infection or an uninfected control (not recorded which).

This clonotype has a handful of counts. The rearrangement uses TRBV5-1 and TRBJ2-1; weak D call: TRBD2 (6 bases). V was pared by 10 bases and J by 0 bases, with 14 bases between. This CDR3 has 14 residues. Per the germline V gene, CDR1 is SGHRS and CDR2 is YFSETQ. The CDR3 spells CAARDSRSYNEQFF. CDR3 sequence (DNA): TGCGCCGCCAGGGACTCCCGCTCCTACAATGAGCAGTTCTTC.

In this sample, this clonotype turned up many times. The chain combines TRBV5-6 with TRBJ2-1, with D perhaps TRBD2 (6 bases). CDR3 size: 13 residues. V was shortened by 2 bases and J by 9 bases, with 12 bases between the two germline ends. Germline V lookup: CDR1 SGHDT, CDR2 YYEEEE. The CDR3, as DNA: TGTGCCAGCAGCTTTTCCCCGGAGGGTGAGCAGTTCTTC. Protein product: CASSFSPEGEQFF.

The gene calls are TRBV11-2 and TRBJ2-7; D ambiguous. This CDR3 has 14 residues. From germline, CDR1 is SGHAT and CDR2 FQNNGV. Trimming removed 0 bases at V and 3 bases at J, with 9 bases between. This CDR3 reads CASSLDFGSYEQYF. DNA of the CDR3: TGTGCCAGCAGCTTAGATTTTGGCAGCTACGAGCAGTACTTC. Full variable domain (remainder filled in from reference TRBV11-2 and TRBJ2-7): EAGVAQSPRYKIIEKRQSVAFWCNPISGHATLYWYQQILGQGPKLLIQFQNNGVVDDSQLPKDRFSAERLKGVDSTLKIQPAKLEDSAVYLCASSLDFGSYEQYFGPGTRLTVT.

The V call is TRBV7-2, the J call TRBJ2-2, with D perhaps given as TRBD1 or TRBD2 (5 bases each). The germline V and J ends were trimmed by 2 bases and 5 bases, with 12 bases remaining between them. Germline V gene data show CDR1 as SGHTA and CDR2 as FQGNSA. This CDR3 region has 15 residues. CDR3 bases: TGTGCCAGCAGCTTAATGTGGGGGAGTACCGGGGAGCTGTTTTTT. This gives the protein CASSLMWGSTGELFF.

This clonotype was detected only a few times. This chain connects TRBV10-3 to TRBJ1-1, with TRBD1 matching over 9 bases. V gave up 6 bases and J gave up 6 bases; unmatched junction bases: 8. CDR1 and CDR2 (germline): ENHRY, SYGVKD. The CDR3 spans 14 residues. Here the CDR3 reads CAIRVTGTGPEAFF. CDR3 DNA sequence: TGTGCCATCAGGGTGACCGGGACAGGGCCTGAAGCTTTCTTT.

This clonotype was counted a few times. The rearrangement joins TRBV12-3 or TRBV12-4 to TRBJ2-1; 8 bases match TRBD1. Unmatched junction bases numbered 6, after V lost 5 bases and J lost 3 bases. The CDR3 runs 15 residues. This CDR3 is CASSLDRGVYNEQFF. DNA for the CDR3: TGTGCCAGCAGTCTCGACAGGGGAGTCTACAATGAGCAGTTCTTC.

This clonotype was seen many times. This chain connects TRBV20-1 to TRBJ2-5, with 16 nucleotides matching TRBD2. CDR3 size: 16 residues. V shed 7 bases and J 4 bases; nucleotides not matched to a gene: 9. Germline CDR1 and CDR2: DFQATT and SNEGSKA (reference sequence). The CDR3 protein is CSVTGTSGGALETQYF. Here the CDR3 DNA reads TGCAGTGTCACCGGGACTAGCGGGGGGGCACTAGAGACCCAGTACTTC.

This clonotype was found many times. Here the CDR3 DNA reads TGTGCCAGTCTTATAGCGGGGAGCACAGATACGCAGTATTTT. Residues: CASLIAGSTDTQYF. This chain connects TRBV13 to TRBJ2-3, with 8 bases fitting TRBD2. Per the germline V gene, CDR1 is PRHDT and CDR2 is FYEKMQ (reference sequence). Trimming cost V 9 bases and J 0 bases; bases outside gene matches: 5. CDR3 size: 14 residues.

The chain carries TRBV12-3 or TRBV12-4 and TRBJ2-5, with TRBD1 matching 9 bases. J gave up 5 bases and V 3 bases, and 13 bases lay outside the gene matches. The CDR3 totals 17 residues. CDR3 DNA: TGTGCCAGCAGTTTGGGGTTCAGGACAGGGGCCCTCGAGACCCAGTACTTC. The encoded protein is CASSLGFRTGALETQYF.

This clonotype was counted at least ten times. The chain is built from TRBV18 and TRBJ2-7, with a tentative D call TRBD1 (6 bases). With 3 bases removed from V and 3 bases from J, the gap between germline ends came to 12 bases. Germline CDR1 and CDR2: KGHSH and LQKENI. The CDR3 spans 14 residues. The CDR3 DNA reads as TGTGCCAGCTCACCGGGGGCGGAGTACTACGAGCAGTACTTC. Encoded protein: CASSPGAEYYEQYF.

In this sample, this clonotype turned up a few times. The chain couples TRBV28 to TRBJ1-1; D is ambiguous. The CDR3 runs 11 residues. Germline loops: CDR1 MDHEN, CDR2 SYDVKM. The germline V and J ends were trimmed by 2 bases and 7 bases, with 5 bases remaining between them. The CDR3 sequence: CASSLISEAFF. As DNA, the CDR3 is TGTGCCAGCAGTTTAATTAGTGAAGCTTTCTTT.

The CDR3 DNA is TGTGCCAGCGGCGGGGGGTACGAGCAGTACTTC. As protein: CASGGGYEQYF. The chain has TRBV28 and TRBJ2-7; TRBD2 matches at 8 bases. Germline CDR1 and CDR2: MDHEN and SYDVKM. There are 11 residues in the CDR3. The junction had 1 base not matched to a gene; V was cut back by 8 bases and J by 4 bases.

This clonotype has ten or more counts. The chain is built from TRBV4-3 and TRBJ1-6, with D unclear. The CDR3 is 16 amino acids. V lost 0 bases and J 8 bases, leaving 14 bases between the germline ends. Germline values: CDR1 LGHNA, CDR2 YSLEER. The CDR3 here is CASSQDQSIAYSPLHF. CDR3 nucleotide sequence: TGCGCCAGCAGCCAAGATCAGTCAATCGCGTATTCACCCCTCCACTTT.

Only a few counts were recorded for this clonotype. The genes are TRBV19 and TRBJ2-5; a weak D match, TRBD2 (6 bases). The CDR3 is 13 amino acids. The germline gives CDR1 LNHDA, CDR2 SQIVND (reference sequence). Deletions cut 11 bases from V and 2 bases from J, with 15 bases between. The CDR3 loop reads CASSGTFQETQYF. In nucleotides, the CDR3 is TGTGCCTCCTCCGGGACTTTTCAAGAGACCCAGTACTTC.

The genes are TRBV7-6 and TRBJ2-7, with 7 bases matching TRBD1. Germline CDR1 is SGHVS and CDR2 is FNYEAQ. This CDR3 is 16 amino acids long. With V trimmed by 3 bases and J by 3 bases, 11 bases remained unmatched. The CDR3 nucleotides read TGTGCCAGCAGCTTTCCACCGGGACAGCAAGACTACGAGCAGTACTTC. Amino acids: CASSFPPGQQDYEQYF. Supplemented by reference TRBV7-6 and TRBJ2-7, the full variable domain reads GAGVSQSPRYKVTKRGQDVALRCDPISGHVSLYWYRQALGQGPEFLTYFNYEAQQDKSGLPNDRFSAERPEGSISTLTIQRTEQRDSAMYRCASSFPPGQQDYEQYFGPGTRLTVT.

There are a few counts of this clonotype. The rearrangement links TRBV7-2 to TRBJ2-3, with D uncertain. Looked up from germline, CDR1 is SGHTA and CDR2 is FQGNSA. V was shortened by 1 base and J by 5 bases, with 4 bases between the two germline ends. The CDR3 has 12 residues. Here the CDR3 reads CASSLVRDTQYF. The CDR3 DNA reads TGTGCCAGCAGCTTAGTTAGAGATACGCAGTATTTT.

V gene TRBV2 combines with J gene TRBJ1-2; no firm D call. Germline lookup yields CDR1 SNHLY and CDR2 FYNNEI. The CDR3 runs to 16 residues. Trimming removed 8 bases from V and 1 base from J, with 20 bases in between. The CDR3 protein is CASGREGTFLNYGYTF. CDR3 coding DNA: TGTGCCAGCGGCCGAGAGGGAACCTTTCTTAACTATGGCTACACCTTC.

Ten or more counts support this clonotype. The V call is TRBV24-1, the J call TRBJ2-1; 7 bases are a match to TRBD2. CDR1 and CDR2 (germline): KGHDR, SFDVKD. This CDR3 spans 14 amino acids. With 4 bases clipped from V and 4 bases from J, the junction kept 3 bases outside the gene matches. CDR3 bases: TGTGCCACCAGTGAGTTGGGGGGGTACAATGAGCAGTTCTTC. Residues: CATSELGGYNEQFF.

As to this clonotype: A read error may explain this, as a much larger clone is one base away. V and J are TRBV30 and TRBJ1-2; no clear D gene. CDR1 and CDR2 from the germline V gene are GTSNPN and SVGIG (reference sequence). Trimming took 2 bases from V and 7 from J, leaving 14 bases between them. The CDR3 length is 13 residues. In DNA, the CDR3 is TGTGCCTGGAGTTGGGGAGTGTTCTTTGGCTACACCTTC. Translating it yields CAWSWGVFFGYTF.

This clonotype has a handful of counts. The chain joins TRBV20-1 to TRBJ1-4; the match to TRBD1 covers 8 bases. Germline CDR1 reads DFQATT; CDR2 reads SNEGSKA (reference sequence). The CDR3 sequence is 14 residues long. J gave up 6 bases and V 4 bases, and 7 bases lay outside the gene matches. The CDR3 nucleotides are TGCAGTGCTAACCCTGGACAGGGAGATGAAAAACTGTTTTTT. Translation gives CSANPGQGDEKLFF.

The chain links TRBV7-9 to TRBJ2-2; no clear D. Between the trimmed V and J ends, which lost 4 bases and 2 bases, there was a span of 8 bases. CDR3 length: 14 amino acids. From germline, CDR1 is SEHNR and CDR2 FQNEAQ (reference sequence). The CDR3 region is CASSSPTNTGELFF. CDR3 sequence (DNA): TGTGCCAGCAGCTCGCCGACTAACACCGGGGAGCTGTTTTTT.

This clonotype was seen ten or more times. The J gene is TRBJ1-5, the V gene TRBV10-1; 7 bases map to TRBD1. J lost 1 base, V lost 5 bases, and 5 bases had no gene match. Germline CDR1 reads WNHNN; CDR2 reads SYGVQD (reference sequence). The CDR3 spans 15 residues. The CDR3 loop reads CASSIPGGSNQPQHF. The CDR3 nucleotides are TGCGCCAGCAGTATACCAGGGGGGAGCAATCAGCCCCAGCATTTT.

This clonotype appeared many times. The chain employs TRBV19 and TRBJ1-2, with D possibly being TRBD1 (6 bases). V lost 6 bases and J lost 2, with 13 bases in between. Germline CDR1 LNHDA, CDR2 SQIVND (reference sequence). The CDR3 spans 14 residues. This CDR3 is CASRSLGQNYGYTF. The CDR3 DNA is TGTGCCAGTAGGAGTCTAGGACAGAACTATGGCTACACCTTC.

This clonotype turned up a few times. The chain is built from TRBV29-1 and TRBJ2-7; 7 nucleotides align to TRBD1. Germline V gene lookup returns CDR1 SQVTM and CDR2 ANQGSEA. The junction had 6 bases not matched to a gene; V was cut back by 5 bases and J by 2 bases. The CDR3 covers 13 residues. For the CDR3, the DNA is TGCAGCGTTAGAACAGGGGCCACCTACGAGCAGTACTTC. This codes for CSVRTGATYEQYF.

Ten or more counts support this clonotype. This chain uses TRBV18 with TRBJ2-7; D could derive from TRBD1 or TRBD2 (7 bases each). CDR1 and CDR2 from the germline V gene are KGHSH and LQKENI. V lost 5 bases and J lost 3, with 14 bases in between. This CDR3 is built from 14 residues. The CDR3 sequence is CASSFPGGDYEQYF. Here the CDR3 DNA reads TGTGCCAGCTCATTTCCAGGGGGGGACTACGAGCAGTACTTC. The entire variable domain, with the rest obtained from reference TRBV18 and TRBJ2-7, is as follows: NAGVMQNPRHLVRRRGQEARLRCSPMKGHSHVYWYRQLPEEGLKFMVYLQKENIIDESGMPKERFSAEFPKEGPSILRIQQVVRGDSAAYFCASSFPGGDYEQYFGPGTRLTVT.

Many counts were recorded for this clonotype. The chain uses TRBV12-2 and TRBJ1-6; the table's D call TRBD1 went unverified against the DNA. TRBV12-2 is marked as a pseudogene. CDR3 length: 19 amino acids. CDR3 nucleotides: TGTGCAAGTCGCTTAGCGGGGGCCTTAAGAAGCTCCTATAATTCACCCCTCCACTTT. Protein: CASRLAGALRSSYNSPLHF.

This clonotype was detected only a few times. The chain carries TRBV11-1 and TRBJ1-1, with 8 bases identical to TRBD1. The CDR3 contains 18 residues. V trimming: 0 bases; J trimming: 3 bases; junction bases outside the gene matches: 12. Looked up from germline, CDR1 is SGHAT and CDR2 is FQDESV (reference sequence). The CDR3 nucleotides are TGTGCCAGCAGCTTAGCGGCTCCCAGACAGGGGAAGGACACTGAAGCTTTCTTT. Translation gives CASSLAAPRQGKDTEAFF.